This T cell receptor beta chain was sequenced in a study of tumor and adjacent non-tumor tissue in lung cancer (dated by TCRdb to 2016 to 2018). About the investigation overall: Patients with adenocarcinoma (approximately 12), squamous cell carcinoma (2) and small cell lung cancer (1) were included in the cohort. In total, sequencing yielded over 95 million productive TCRbeta reads, which works out to an average of about 4.17 million reads per sample. Bulk TCRbeta repertoires were compared between lung tumor tissue and matched distant non-tumor lung tissue obtained from approximately 15 lung cancer patients. Ages among the roughly 15 patients ranged from about 30 to 76 years, there were 10 men and 5 women, and disease was at TNM stage I to III. TCRbeta CDR3 sequencing was performed on around 30 paired specimens, with one tumor sample and one normal lung sample collected per patient. Summary of the overall study and its limitations: Tumor tissue showed significantly higher TCR diversity (inverse Simpson) than normal lung tissue, at around 450 vs 150 (P = 0.0075, Mann-Whitney U test). Because peripheral blood was not sequenced, blood TCRbeta repertoires in the lung cancer patients of the study were not examined. The top 100 clones made up a significantly larger cumulative share of the repertoire in normal lung than in tumor tissue. Younger patients had significantly higher TCR diversity, and higher tumor TCR diversity was associated with shorter overall and disease-free survival. Neither the sequencing platform nor unique molecular identifiers are mentioned in the methods. With only roughly 16 patients in the cohort, the authors noted that larger samples and more detailed clinical data are needed.

The CDR3, from cysteine to phenylalanine, totals 14 residues. The DNA shown is the 42-base CDR3, in frame from base 1. The CDR1 and CDR2 encoded by the germline V gene are SGHAT and FQNNGV. Library preparation used multiplex PCR. The sequencing machine was an Illumina HiSeq 2500. TCRbeta libraries were constructed through three rounds of nested PCR with primers (Table S4) according to protocols adapted from ARM-PCR. Before sequencing, PCR products in the 200-500 bp range were cut out of the gel and cleaned up using the QIAquick gel extraction kit. The original methods were these. Reads were cleaned using Trimmomatic, were merged into complete CDR3 sequences using FLASH, and were assigned to V(D)J germline segments using MiTCR. VDJtools was used to compute clonal diversity as the inverse Simpson's index. A read counted as productive if the sequence was in-frame and lacked a premature stop codon. TCRdb trimmed public reads at Q25 via fastp, called clones via MiXCR and kept in-frame beta chains. Each record represents a unique CDR3 protein, reported with the most common genes and DNA among its rows. The V and J calls were determined by TCRdb, not by the authors. The table for this sample lists about 110,000 distinct CDR3 sequences; 62% of them were counted only once. Jointly, the top ten make up around 19% of the sample.

Regarding this clonotype: The antigen it recognizes is unknown. An end of the junction differs from the germline gene, which may be a read error.

RNA was extracted from bulk unsorted tissue and checked for quality with a NanoDrop ND-1000 and an Agilent 2100. The normal lung samples consisted of distant non-tumor tissue collected more than 3 cm from the tumor edge. Donors were newly diagnosed lung cancer patients admitted for thoracic surgery in China between August and November 2014, without prior chemotherapy. Anyone who had undergone radiotherapy or chemotherapy before, or who had another cancer at the same time, was left out of the study. Pieces of surgical tissue measuring about 1-2.1 cm3 were kept in RNAlater solution and held at -80 degrees C until needed.

This receptor was identified in a man aged 55 to 70 with non-small cell lung cancer. Sequencing was performed on distant non-tumor lung tissue. Rearrangement joined TRBV11-2 to TRBJ2-3, and perhaps TRBD2 as D gene, on 5 matching bases. The CDR3 is CTSSYRTSTATQYF. The DNA sequence reads TGTACCAGCAGCTACCGGACTTCTACGGCTACGCAGTATTTT.